What follows are 5 T cell receptor beta chains derived from one specimen sequenced in a study of shared clonotypes between healthy human individuals. The repertoire was sequenced with immunoSEQ multiplex PCR; TCRdb's copy has only in-frame clones and lacks some. The repertoire includes millions of clones, 85% to 95% of them detected once, and 0.1% to 0.15% sits in the top ten. The sequenced material came from naive CD4+ T cells sorted from blood. The subset was: CD45RA+ positively selected. All receptors derive from a man between 18 and 29 years old in good health.

The chain uses TRBV7-9 and TRBJ1-1, with D hard to call. Trimming cost V 0 bases and J 2 bases, with 10 bases left between them. Germline V gene sequence: CDR1 SEHNR, CDR2 FQNEAQ (reference sequence). CDR3 length: 15 residues. The CDR3 nucleotides read TGTGCCAGCAGCTTAGCCACGAAATCAAACACTGAAGCTTTCTTT. It translates to CASSLATKSNTEAFF.

About this clone itself: Other DNA sequences of this sample code for an identical CDR3. V usage is TRBV18 and J usage is TRBJ2-5; D call uncertain. Germline V gives CDR1 KGHSH, CDR2 LQKENI. CDR3 length: 12 amino acids. With 2 bases removed from V and 2 bases from J, the gap between germline ends came to 3 bases. CDR3 in DNA: TGTGCCAGCTCACCATTACAAGAGACCCAGTACTTC. Translating it yields CASSPLQETQYF.

This chain joins TRBV6-6 and TRBJ2-7; D gene uncertain. This CDR3 is 14 amino acids long. V lost 2 bases and J lost 5, with 13 bases in between. The germline CDR1 and CDR2 sequences are MNHNY and SVGAGI (reference sequence). The CDR3 DNA reads TGTGCCAGCAGTTACCAGCCCGAGCCCCACGAGCAGTACTTC. Protein product: CASSYQPEPHEQYF.

This clone has just one count. CDR3 residues: CASSITGEGEYGYTF. In DNA form, the CDR3 reads TGTGCCAGTAGTATAACGGGGGAAGGGGAATATGGCTACACCTTC. The rearrangement links TRBV19 to TRBJ1-2; D possibly corresponds to TRBD1 (5 bases). With 2 bases removed from V and 5 bases from J, the gap between germline ends came to 15 bases. This CDR3 has 15 amino acids. Germline CDR1 and CDR2: LNHDA and SQIVND (reference sequence).

A word on this clone: In the same sample, other DNA sequences code for this CDR3. The chain links TRBV5-1 to TRBJ1-6, with 9 positions matching TRBD1. Looked up from germline, CDR1 is SGHRS and CDR2 is YFSETQ. The CDR3 covers 14 residues. The trim removed 5 bases at V and 9 bases at J, leaving 6 bases unmatched. CDR3 sequence reads: CASSPGTGSSPLHF. In nucleotides, the CDR3 is TGCGCCAGCAGTCCCGGGACAGGGAGTTCACCCCTCCACTTT.